This TCR beta chain originates from a study of Ad26.COV2.S vaccination and SARS-CoV-2 variants. In the study overall: Into the muscle, Ad26.COV2.S was dosed once or twice, 56 days apart.

The germline V gene has CDR1 LGHNA and CDR2 YNFKEQ. The V and J ends lost 4 bases and 0 bases respectively, with 22 bases between them. The CDR3 has 19 amino acids. Clones were read by immunoSEQ multiplex PCR, and TCRdb kept only the in-frame ones, dropping some. The repertoire holds a few hundred thousand clones, 87% seen once, with just under 3% in the top ten. In regard to this clone: Its antigen is unknown.

Described treatment: around 19 received Ad26.COV2.S at low or high dose, single or two shots; roughly five received placebo; per-sample allocation not given. Sampling was performed 63 days after the first vaccine or placebo injection. Vaccination used an Ad26 vector expressing Wuhan-strain SARS-CoV-2 spike. Findings and caveats of the study: Breadth and depth estimates from TCRs may understate total T cell responses.

J is TRBJ1-3 and V is TRBV4-2; possibly TRBD1 for D (5 bases). The TCR originated in a person aged 18-65 years who received the Ad26.COV2.S COVID-19 vaccine or a placebo. The starting material was peripheral blood, obtained in a trial of Ad26.COV2.S vaccine versus placebo. DNA for the CDR3: TGTGCCAGCAGCCCCTTCGGTCCTACAGGTCCCATCTCTGGAAACACCATATATTTT. Encoded protein: CASSPFGPTGPISGNTIYF.